The 17 T cell receptor beta chains given below trace back to one sample, sequenced in a study of blood T cell repertoires in COVID-19. Method: immunoSEQ multiplex PCR; TCRdb's copy keeps in-frame clones and lacks some. The repertoire holds around 62,000 clones, with just over 85% as singletons. Sequenced input: peripheral blood. The receptors stem from a woman in her sixties or seventies with COVID-19, enrolled during active disease.

The V call is TRBV19, the J call TRBJ1-1; D possibly corresponds to TRBD1 (6 bases). From germline, CDR1 is LNHDA and CDR2 SQIVND (reference sequence). This CDR3 contains 14 residues. Trimming removed 6 bases from V and 4 bases from J, with 15 bases in between. The CDR3 DNA follows: TGTGCCAGTAGAGGGGAGTCAGGGGTCACTGAAGCTTTCTTT. Translated: CASRGESGVTEAFF.

This chain connects TRBV5-1 to TRBJ1-1; D possibly corresponds to TRBD1 (6 bases). The V end was cut by 4 bases, the J end by 1 base, with 14 bases between. Germline V lookup: CDR1 SGHRS, CDR2 YFSETQ. This CDR3 contains 15 residues. The CDR3 DNA is TGCGCCAGCAGCCCCCGGGCAGGGGAGAACACTGAAGCTTTCTTT. Translating gives CASSPRAGENTEAFF.

This chain uses TRBV5-1 with TRBJ1-2, with 12 nucleotides matching TRBD1. J lost 4 bases, V lost 4 bases, and 11 bases had no gene match. The CDR3 runs 17 residues. CDR1 is SGHRS and CDR2 is YFSETQ in the germline V gene. The DNA for the CDR3 is TGCGCCAGCAGCCGGGGACAGGGGGCGATTAAGACCTATGGCTACACCTTC. Its protein is CASSRGQGAIKTYGYTF. Filled out from reference TRBV5-1 and TRBJ1-2, the complete variable domain reads KAGVTQTPRYLIKTRGQQVTLSCSPISGHRSVSWYQQTPGQGLQFLFEYFSETQRNKGNFPGRFSGRQFSNSRSEMNVSTLELGDSALYLCASSRGQGAIKTYGYTFGSGTRLTVV.

V is TRBV20-1 and J is TRBJ1-2; D is ambiguous. Per germline, CDR1 DFQATT and CDR2 SNEGSKA (reference sequence). With 3 bases removed from V and 7 bases from J, the gap between germline ends came to 15 bases. The CDR3 spans 13 residues. Here the CDR3 reads CSASVPARGGYTF. The CDR3 DNA follows: TGCAGTGCTAGTGTACCGGCCCGCGGTGGCTACACCTTC.

This clone was picked up one time. The genes are TRBV20-1 and TRBJ2-1; tentatively, D is TRBD1 (6 bases). Trimming pared 2 bases from V and 8 bases from J, leaving 7 bases between. CDR1 and CDR2 (germline): DFQATT, SNEGSKA (reference sequence). This CDR3 is 11 amino acids long. The CDR3 reads CSARKGDEQFF. The CDR3, as DNA: TGCAGTGCTAGAAAGGGGGATGAGCAGTTCTTC.

The chain carries TRBV10-3 and TRBJ1-2; D unclear. The CDR3 covers 14 residues. The V end was cut by 4 bases, the J end by 3 bases, with 12 bases between. CDR1 is ENHRY, CDR2 SYGVKD, per germline. The CDR3 loop is CAISALSKDYGYTF. CDR3 bases: TGTGCCATCAGTGCCCTTAGCAAGGACTATGGCTACACCTTC.

V usage is TRBV6-2 or TRBV6-3 and J usage is TRBJ1-1, with D possibly being TRBD1 (5 bases). Trimming shortened V by 2 bases and J by 9 bases, and 13 bases separated the two germline ends. This CDR3 region has 13 residues. Per germline, CDR1 MNHEY and CDR2 SVGEGT. The CDR3 sequence: CASSYDAGGKAFF. The DNA for the CDR3 is TGTGCCAGCAGTTACGACGCGGGGGGGAAAGCTTTCTTT.

The rearrangement links TRBV7-2 to TRBJ1-5, with 7 bases aligning to TRBD1. Germline V CDR1 and CDR2: SGHTA, FQGNSA. Unmatched junction bases numbered 4, after V lost 1 base and J lost 4 bases. The length of the CDR3 is 15 residues. DNA of the CDR3: TGTGCCAGCAGCTTAGGGACAGGAACAAATCAGCCCCAGCATTTT. This sequence encodes CASSLGTGTNQPQHF.

The rearrangement links TRBV24-1 to TRBJ2-7, with TRBD2 matching over 10 bases. The CDR3 is 15 amino acids. From germline, CDR1 is KGHDR and CDR2 SFDVKD. Trimming cost V 4 bases and J 4 bases; bases outside gene matches: 6. CDR3 sequence reads: CATSDRSGRRYEQYF. CDR3 in DNA: TGTGCCACCAGTGACCGTAGCGGGAGGAGGTACGAGCAGTACTTC.

V is TRBV4-1 and J is TRBJ2-7, with D perhaps TRBD2 (6 bases). Germline CDR1 reads MGHRA; CDR2 reads YSYEKL. Trimming took off 0 bases at V and 0 bases at J, with 9 bases between the two ends. The CDR3 spans 15 residues. The CDR3 region has the DNA TGCGCCAGCAGCCAAGAGCCCGGGGGCTCCTACGAGCAGTACTTC. This gives the protein CASSQEPGGSYEQYF.

V usage is TRBV12-3 or TRBV12-4 and J usage is TRBJ2-1; D is uncertain. The V end lost 3 bases, the J end lost 7 bases, and 7 bases lay between the germline ends. This CDR3 comprises 12 residues. CDR3 protein: CASSLVRNEQFF. The DNA of the CDR3 is TGTGCCAGCAGTTTGGTCAGGAATGAGCAGTTCTTC.

This clone was counted a few times. The chain carries TRBV25-1 and TRBJ2-7; D possibly corresponds to TRBD2 (7 bases). V lost 3 bases and J 5 bases, leaving 17 bases between the germline ends. Germline assignment: CDR1 MGHDK and CDR2 SYGVNS. CDR3 length equals 15 residues. DNA of the CDR3: TGTGCCAGCAGTGAGTGGGGGGGGGCAAAGAACGAGCAGTACTTC. This encodes CASSEWGGAKNEQYF.

This clone was found once. The V gene is TRBV9, the J gene TRBJ2-2; TRBD2 matches at 10 bases. Germline values: CDR1 SGDLS, CDR2 YYNGEE. J was trimmed by 4 bases and V by 1 base; bases with no gene match: 4. The CDR3 spans 16 residues. DNA of the CDR3: TGTGCCAGCAGCGTATCCCTAGCGGGGGCCACCGGGGAGCTGTTTTTT. The encoded protein is CASSVSLAGATGELFF.

The V and J genes are TRBV2 and TRBJ1-5; tentative D call: TRBD1 (5 bases). This CDR3 is 14 amino acids long. The V and J ends lost 4 bases and 4 bases respectively, with 11 bases between them. Germline-derived CDR1 and CDR2 are SNHLY and FYNNEI. In DNA, the CDR3 is TGTGCCAGCAGTGGGGGGGGAGGTAATCAGCCCCAGCATTTT. Its protein is CASSGGGGNQPQHF.

This sequence joins TRBV10-2 and TRBJ2-7; TRBD2 matches 8 bases. Germline V gene sequence: CDR1 WSHSY, CDR2 SAAADI. The length of the CDR3 is 15 residues. Trimming cost V 6 bases and J 0 bases; bases outside gene matches: 7. The CDR3 coding sequence is TGCGCCAGCAGACCCGGGAGGGGCAGCTCCTACGAGCAGTACTTC. Translating gives CASRPGRGSSYEQYF.

The V and J genes are TRBV12-5 and TRBJ1-1; D might be TRBD1 (5 bases). The V gene's germline CDR1 is LGHNT and CDR2 FRNRAP. Deletions cut 1 base from V and 4 bases from J, with 13 bases between. The length of the CDR3 is 15 residues. The CDR3 sequence is CASGLASSGVTEAFF. DNA for the CDR3: TGTGCTAGTGGTTTGGCCTCATCGGGGGTCACTGAAGCTTTCTTT.

The gene calls are TRBV3-1 (or the pseudogene TRBV3-2) and TRBJ1-2; no definite D call. V was clipped by 1 base and J by 8 bases, with 14 bases between them. The CDR3 extends over 14 amino acids. From germline, CDR1 is LGHDT and CDR2 YNNKEL (reference sequence). Written as DNA, the CDR3 is TGTGCCAGCAGCCAAGGAAGGACCGCGGGGGGCTACACCTTC. It translates to CASSQGRTAGGYTF.